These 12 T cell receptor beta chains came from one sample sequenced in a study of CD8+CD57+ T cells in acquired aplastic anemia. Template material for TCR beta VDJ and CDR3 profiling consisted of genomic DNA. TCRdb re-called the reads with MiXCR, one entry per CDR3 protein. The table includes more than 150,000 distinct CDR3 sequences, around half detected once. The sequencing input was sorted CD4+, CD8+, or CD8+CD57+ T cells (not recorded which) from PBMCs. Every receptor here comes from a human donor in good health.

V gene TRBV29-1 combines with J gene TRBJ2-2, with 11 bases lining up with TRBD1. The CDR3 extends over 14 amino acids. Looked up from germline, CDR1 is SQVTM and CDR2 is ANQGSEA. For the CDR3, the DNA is TGCAAAGTTGGGTCGGGACAGGGGGCCGGGGAGCTGTTTTTT. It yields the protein CKVGSGQGAGELFF.

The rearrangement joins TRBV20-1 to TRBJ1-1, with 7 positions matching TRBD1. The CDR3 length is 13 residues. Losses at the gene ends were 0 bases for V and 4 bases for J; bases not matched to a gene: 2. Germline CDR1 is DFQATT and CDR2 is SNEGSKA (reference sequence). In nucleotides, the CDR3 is TGCAGTGCTAGAGAACCAGGGGGCACTGAAGCTTTCTTT. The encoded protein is CSAREPGGTEAFF.

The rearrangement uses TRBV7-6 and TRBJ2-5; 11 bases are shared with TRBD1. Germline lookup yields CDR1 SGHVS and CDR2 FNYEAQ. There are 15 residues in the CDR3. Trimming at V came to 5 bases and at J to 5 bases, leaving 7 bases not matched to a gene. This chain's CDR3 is CASSRRTGGAETQYF. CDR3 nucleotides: TGTGCCAGCAGCCGAAGGACAGGGGGCGCGGAGACCCAGTACTTC.

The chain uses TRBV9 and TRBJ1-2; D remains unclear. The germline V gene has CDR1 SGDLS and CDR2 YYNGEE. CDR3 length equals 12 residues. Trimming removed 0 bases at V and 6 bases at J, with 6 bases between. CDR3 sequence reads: CASSVDANGYTF. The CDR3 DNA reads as TGTGCCAGCAGCGTAGATGCCAATGGCTACACCTTC.

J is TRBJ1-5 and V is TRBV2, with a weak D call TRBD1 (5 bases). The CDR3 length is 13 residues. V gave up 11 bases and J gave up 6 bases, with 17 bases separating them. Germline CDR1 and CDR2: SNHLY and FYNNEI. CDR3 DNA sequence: TGTGCCGGCCGAGGCCTGGGGGGTCAGCCCCAGCATTTT. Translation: CAGRGLGGQPQHF.

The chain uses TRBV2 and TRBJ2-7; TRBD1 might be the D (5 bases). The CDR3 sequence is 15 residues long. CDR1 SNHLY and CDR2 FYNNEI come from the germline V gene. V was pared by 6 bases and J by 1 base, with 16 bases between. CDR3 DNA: TGTGCCAGCAGGGAGACAGCATTCGGGTCCTACGAGCAGTACTTC. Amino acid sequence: CASRETAFGSYEQYF.

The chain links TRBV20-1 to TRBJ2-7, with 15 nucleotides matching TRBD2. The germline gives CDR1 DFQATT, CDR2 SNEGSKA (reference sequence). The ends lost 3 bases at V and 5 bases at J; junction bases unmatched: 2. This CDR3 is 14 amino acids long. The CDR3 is CSASGTSGRNEQYF. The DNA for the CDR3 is TGCAGTGCTAGCGGGACTAGCGGGAGGAACGAGCAGTACTTC.

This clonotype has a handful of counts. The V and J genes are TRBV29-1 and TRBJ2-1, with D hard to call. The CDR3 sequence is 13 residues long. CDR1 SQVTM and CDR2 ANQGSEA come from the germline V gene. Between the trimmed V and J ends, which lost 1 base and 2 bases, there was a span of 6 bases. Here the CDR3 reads CSVEGGTYNEQFF. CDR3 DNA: TGCAGCGTTGAAGGGGGAACCTACAATGAGCAGTTCTTC.

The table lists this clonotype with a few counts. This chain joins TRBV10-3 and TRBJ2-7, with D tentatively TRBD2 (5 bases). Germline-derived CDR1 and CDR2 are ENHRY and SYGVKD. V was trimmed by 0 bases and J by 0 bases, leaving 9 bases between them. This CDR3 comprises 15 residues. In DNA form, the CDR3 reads TGTGCCATCAGTGAGTCGGACTCGAGCTCCTACGAGCAGTACTTC. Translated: CAISESDSSSYEQYF.

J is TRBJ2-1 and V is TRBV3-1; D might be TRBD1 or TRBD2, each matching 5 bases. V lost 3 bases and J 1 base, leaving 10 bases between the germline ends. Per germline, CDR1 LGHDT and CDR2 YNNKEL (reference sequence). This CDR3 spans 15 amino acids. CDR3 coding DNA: TGTGCCAGCAGCCACCGGGACCAATCCTACAATGAGCAGTTCTTC. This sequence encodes CASSHRDQSYNEQFF.

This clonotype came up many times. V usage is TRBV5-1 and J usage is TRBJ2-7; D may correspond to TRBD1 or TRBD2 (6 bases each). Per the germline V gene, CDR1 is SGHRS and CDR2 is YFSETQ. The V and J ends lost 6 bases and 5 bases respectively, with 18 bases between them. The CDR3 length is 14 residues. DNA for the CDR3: TGCGCCAGCAAACTCCCGGGGGCTTTAAACGAGCAGTACTTC. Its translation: CASKLPGALNEQYF.

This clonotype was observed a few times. This CDR3 reads CASSDRTGRYGYTF. Here the CDR3 DNA reads TGTGCCAGCAGCGATCGGACAGGGAGGTATGGCTACACCTTC. The chain couples TRBV4-2 to TRBJ1-2; 8 bases line up with TRBD1. Germline V gene lookup returns CDR1 LGHNA and CDR2 YNFKEQ. After removal of 5 bases from V and 5 bases from J, the junction contained 7 bases not matched to a gene. CDR3 length: 14 residues.